The clone carrying this T cell receptor beta chain was detected many times. Its specificity is unknown. This specimen belongs to a study of T cell repertoires in cytomegalovirus infection. Background on the study: Both CMV infection and a matching HLA type were indicated by public TCR beta signatures.

TCRdb passed the reads through MiXCR, listing each CDR3 protein once. The sample holds approximately 71,000 distinct CDR3 sequences, about 4.2% seen once. Broader study findings: Pooled public TCR beta family frequency picked out CMV carriers with the relevant HLA. HLA-C-restricted CMV-specific TCR beta clonotypes prevailed in the ex vivo response.

CDR3 size: 13 residues. Germline V gene lookup returns CDR1 MGHRA and CDR2 YSYEKL. Trimming stripped 1 base from V and 5 bases from J, with 5 bases between. J is TRBJ2-2 and V is TRBV4-1; D is uncertain. The sample comprised PBMCs. The TCR originated in a human donor in good health (CMV status not recorded). Some clones in this sample may be carry-over from other donors' samples. CDR3 residues: CASSQVITGELFF. The CDR3 nucleotides are TGCGCCAGCAGCCAAGTGATTACCGGGGAGCTGTTTTTT.